The 5 T cell receptor beta chains reported below all come from one sample, sequenced in a study of blood T cell repertoires in COVID-19. This table comes from immunoSEQ multiplex PCR, and its TCRdb copy is limited to in-frame clones, with some not included. Here the sample spans approximately 280,000 clones, around 85% being singletons. Sequenced sample: PBMCs or T cells enriched from blood (not recorded which). The source of these receptors is a woman in her fifties or sixties who had recovered from COVID-19.

CDR3 sequence: CSVKDRVTEAFF. In nucleotides, the CDR3 is TGCAGCGTTAAGGACAGGGTCACTGAAGCTTTCTTT. This chain connects TRBV29-1 to TRBJ1-1; 8 bases line up with TRBD1. CDR1 is SQVTM and CDR2 is ANQGSEA in the germline V gene. The CDR3 is 12 residues long. Trimming at V came to 5 bases and at J to 4 bases, leaving 3 bases not matched to a gene. The full variable domain, in which reference TRBV29-1 and TRBJ1-1 provide the parts outside the CDR3, is SAVISQKPSRDICQRGTSLTIQCQVDSQVTMMFWYRQQPGQSLTLIATANQGSEATYESGFVIDKFPISRPNLTFSTLTVSNMSPEDSSIYLCSVKDRVTEAFFGQGTRLTVV.

The rearrangement links TRBV10-1 to TRBJ2-7; 7 positions match TRBD2. The CDR3 consists of 19 residues. V shed 4 bases, J shed 4 bases, and the junction held 22 bases outside the gene matches. Germline V gene lookup returns CDR1 WNHNN and CDR2 SYGVQD (reference sequence). CDR3 loop: CASSGRSSRTGGSMYEQYF. For the CDR3, the DNA is TGCGCCAGCAGTGGGAGAAGCTCCCGAACGGGCGGGAGCATGTACGAGCAGTACTTC.

The J gene is TRBJ2-1, the V gene TRBV14, with 11 bases matching TRBD2. V shed 0 bases and J 5 bases; nucleotides not matched to a gene: 9. This CDR3 comprises 18 residues. Germline CDR1 SGHDN, CDR2 FVKESK. CDR3 region: CASSQDRHTSGRDNEQFF. DNA of the CDR3: TGTGCCAGCAGCCAAGACCGCCACACTAGCGGGAGAGACAATGAGCAGTTCTTC.

The CDR3 DNA reads as TGCGCCAGCAGCTTGCTGGGGGAGGTCTACAATGAGCAGTTCTTC. This sequence encodes CASSLLGEVYNEQFF. This chain connects TRBV5-1 to TRBJ2-1, with D maybe TRBD2 (6 bases). V was cut by 1 base and J by 3 bases, with 11 bases left in between. The CDR3 has 15 amino acids. Germline loops: CDR1 SGHRS, CDR2 YFSETQ.

The rearrangement uses TRBV29-1 and TRBJ2-2, with D perhaps matching TRBD1 (5 bases). CDR3 length: 14 residues. Looked up from germline, CDR1 is SQVTM and CDR2 is ANQGSEA. Between the trimmed V and J ends, which lost 3 bases and 1 base, there was a span of 9 bases. DNA for the CDR3: TGCAGCGTTGAGGGGCAGGAGAACACCGGGGAGCTGTTTTTT. Residues: CSVEGQENTGELFF.